The rows below give T cell receptor beta chains drawn from one sample of a study of T-cell reconstitution after alpha-beta-depleted transplantation in children. TCRdb called the PCR reads again in MiXCR, with one record for every CDR3 protein. Of 500,000 to 600,000 distinct CDR3 sequences listed, around 19% are singletons. Material: PBMCs from the stem cell graft donor, obtained from the stem cell graft. The source of these receptors is a human donor who donated a stem cell graft to a child with acute lymphoblastic leukemia. Both conserved end residues are part of each CDR3. D genes are given only for firm matches. Where a row states a size, it is once, few, many or the class of an expanded clone; other rows omit it.

>.|TRBJ1-1|TRBV19|.
CASSLISGNTEAFF
TGTGCCAGTAGTCTGATCTCAGGTAACACTGAAGCTTTCTTT
>.|TRBJ2-7|TRBV7-2|.
CASSFSWVGEQYF
TGTGCCAGCAGCTTCTCCTGGGTGGGCGAGCAGTACTTC
>.|TRBJ2-3|TRBV29-1|few
CSVAGGTDTQYF
TGCAGCGTTGCGGGCGGGACAGATACGCAGTATTTT
>.|TRBJ2-7|TRBV27|.
CASSSHTTVDRPYEQYF
TGTGCCAGCAGTTCCCACACTACCGTTGACCGGCCCTACGAGCAGTACTTC
>.|TRBJ1-2|TRBV18|.
CASSPGQQVGYGYTF
TGTGCCAGCTCACCGGGCCAACAGGTTGGCTATGGCTACACCTTC
>TRBD1|TRBJ1-6|TRBV12-3/TRBV12-4|few
CASSTGQANSPLHF
TGTGCCAGCAGCACCGGACAGGCAAATTCACCCCTCCACTTT
>TRBD2|TRBJ2-7|TRBV12-3/TRBV12-4|.
CASSLEGWAGGNYEQYF
TGTGCCAGCAGTTTAGAGGGGTGGGCGGGAGGAAACTACGAGCAGTACTTC
>.|TRBJ2-5|TRBV5-1|.
CASSAGTAQETQYF
TGCGCCAGCAGCGCCGGGACGGCCCAAGAGACCCAGTACTTC
>.|TRBJ2-3|TRBV10-3|.
CATGPRTDTQYF
TGTGCCACCGGGCCTCGCACAGATACGCAGTATTTT
>.|TRBJ1-5|TRBV27|.
CASSLRSSNQPQHF
TGTGCCAGCAGTTTACGGTCCAGCAATCAGCCCCAGCATTTT
>.|TRBJ2-6|TRBV19|.
CASTGANVLTF
TGTGCCAGTACTGGGGCCAACGTCCTGACTTTC
>TRBD2|TRBJ2-1|TRBV20-1|.
CSAPLAGVAYNEQFF
TGCAGTGCCCCTTTAGCGGGAGTGGCTTACAATGAGCAGTTCTTC
>TRBD2|TRBJ2-1|TRBV7-3|.
CASSPTSGGNNEQFF
TGTGCCAGCAGCCCGACTAGCGGGGGTAACAATGAGCAGTTCTTC
>.|TRBJ2-3|TRBV15|few
CATRKTGSTDTQYF
TGTGCCACCAGGAAGACAGGTAGCACAGATACGCAGTATTTT
>.|TRBJ2-7|TRBV12-3/TRBV12-4|few
CASSNGTPYEQYF
TGTGCCAGCTCCAACGGGACTCCCTACGAGCAGTACTTC
>TRBD1|TRBJ1-2|TRBV12-3/TRBV12-4|.
CASSPRDRDYGYTF
TGTGCCAGCAGCCCCCGGGACAGGGATTATGGCTACACCTTC
>TRBD1|TRBJ1-2|TRBV7-8|.
CASSLGQGVRRGYTF
TGTGCCAGCAGCTTGGGACAGGGGGTTCGAAGGGGCTACACCTTC
>TRBD2|TRBJ2-1|TRBV7-7|.
CASSLGSSGRNNEQFF
TGTGCCAGCAGCTTGGGGTCTAGCGGGAGAAATAATGAGCAGTTCTTC
>.|TRBJ1-1|TRBV6-1|.
CASSHQGVRNTEAFF
TGTGCCAGCAGCCACCAGGGCGTCCGGAACACTGAAGCTTTCTTT
>TRBD1|TRBJ2-7|TRBV10-2|few
CASPPLAAGTVPYEQYF
TGCGCCAGCCCACCGTTGGCGGCAGGGACAGTCCCCTACGAGCAGTACTTC
>.|TRBJ1-5|TRBV20-1|few
CSARDRHIDQPQHF
TGCAGTGCTAGAGATCGACATATCGATCAGCCCCAGCATTTT
>.|TRBJ2-1|TRBV5-5|.
CASSFQGTYNEQFF
TGTGCCAGCAGCTTTCAGGGGACCTACAATGAGCAGTTCTTC
>.|TRBJ2-5|TRBV15|.
CATSRDPGTQETQYF
TGTGCCACCAGCAGAGATCCAGGGACCCAAGAGACCCAGTACTTC
>TRBD1|TRBJ1-1|TRBV20-1|few
CSARGTGDTEAFF
TGCAGTGCTAGGGGGACAGGGGACACTGAAGCTTTCTTT
>.|TRBJ1-5|TRBV20-1|.
CSAGEFSNQPQHF
TGCAGTGCCGGGGAGTTTAGCAATCAGCCCCAGCATTTT
>.|TRBJ2-7|TRBV5-1|.
CASSFGESVAQQYF
TGCGCCAGCAGCTTTGGGGAATCCGTCGCCCAGCAGTACTTC
>TRBD1|TRBJ1-1|TRBV9|few
CASSVIPLGGGLTEAFF
TGTGCCAGCAGCGTAATCCCGCTAGGAGGGGGCCTCACTGAAGCTTTCTTT
>.|TRBJ2-7|TRBV2|few
CASSRTELYEQYF
TGTGCCAGCAGTCGAACAGAACTCTACGAGCAGTACTTC
>TRBD1|TRBJ1-1|TRBV12-5|.
CASGLESGGLALLKAFF
TGTGCTAGTGGTTTGGAATCAGGGGGCCTCGCCTTATTGAAAGCTTTCTTT
>.|TRBJ2-3|TRBV11-2|.
CASSSPMRAGTDTQYF
TGTGCCAGCAGCTCCCCCATGAGGGCCGGCACAGATACGCAGTATTTT
>.|TRBJ2-5|TRBV20-1|.
CSAREMAFRQETQYF
TGCAGTGCTAGAGAAATGGCTTTCCGTCAAGAGACCCAGTACTTC
>.|TRBJ2-7|TRBV11-1|.
CASSQGQTPIYEQYF
TGTGCCAGCAGCCAAGGACAGACTCCGATTTACGAGCAGTACTTC
>.|TRBJ2-7|TRBV5-1|.
CASSFSTYEQYF
TGCGCCAGCAGCTTTTCCACCTACGAGCAGTACTTC
>.|TRBJ1-5|TRBV9|few
CASSLGGGTQPQHF
TGTGCCAGCAGCCTAGGCGGGGGTACTCAGCCCCAGCATTTT
>TRBD2|TRBJ2-1|TRBV10-3|.
CAISESSSGTYNEQFF
TGTGCCATCAGTGAGTCGTCCAGCGGGACCTACAATGAGCAGTTCTTC
>.|TRBJ2-7|TRBV12-3/TRBV12-4|.
CASSSSRTPSEQYF
TGTGCCAGCAGCTCCTCCAGGACCCCCAGCGAGCAGTACTTC
>.|TRBJ2-7|TRBV29-1|.
CSVVGGAAYEQYF
TGCAGCGTTGTTGGGGGGGCGGCTTACGAGCAGTACTTC
>.|TRBJ2-3|TRBV20-1|.
CSATGEPGTDTQYF
TGCAGTGCTACAGGAGAGCCAGGGACAGATACGCAGTATTTT
>.|TRBJ2-7|TRBV19|.
CASSIGLGSEQYF
TGTGCCAGTAGTATAGGTTTGGGGAGCGAGCAGTACTTC
>TRBD1|TRBJ2-2|TRBV20-1|.
CSARNRQGAIGELFF
TGCAGTGCTAGGAATAGACAGGGAGCAATCGGGGAGCTGTTTTTT
>.|TRBJ1-2|TRBV12-3/TRBV12-4|few
CASRTSGTSYGYTF
TGTGCCAGCAGAACCTCTGGGACATCGTATGGCTACACCTTC
>.|TRBJ1-3|TRBV7-9|.
CASSLVPFNSGNTIYF
TGTGCCAGCAGCCTCGTCCCGTTCAACTCTGGAAACACCATATATTTT
>TRBD1|TRBJ2-7|TRBV9|few
CASSGLPGQGAYEQYF
TGTGCCAGCAGCGGGCTTCCGGGACAGGGGGCGTACGAGCAGTACTTC
>.|TRBJ1-1|TRBV9|few
CASSSRSSPPGAEAFF
TGTGCCAGCAGCTCTCGTAGTTCCCCTCCCGGAGCTGAAGCTTTCTTT
>TRBD2|TRBJ2-5|TRBV6-5|few
CASSYSTTGLAGVETQYF
TGTGCCAGCAGTTACTCGACAACGGGACTAGCGGGAGTAGAGACCCAGTACTTC
>TRBD2|TRBJ2-7|TRBV30|.
CAWSFSGGYEQYF
TGTGCCTGGAGTTTTAGCGGGGGCTACGAGCAGTACTTC
>.|TRBJ2-3|TRBV7-3|.
CASSPGYRTDTQYF
TGTGCCAGCAGCCCTGGGTACCGCACAGATACGCAGTATTTT
>TRBD1|TRBJ1-6|TRBV5-1|few
CASSLRGTGNSPLHF
TGCGCCAGCAGCCTCCGGGGGACAGGCAATTCACCCCTCCACTTT
>.|TRBJ2-4|TRBV10-3|few
CAISEGGERGGTKNIQYF
TGTGCCATCAGTGAAGGGGGCGAGCGGGGAGGAACCAAAAACATTCAGTACTTC
>.|TRBJ2-7|TRBV12-3/TRBV12-4|few
CASSPRYADGGQYF
TGTGCCAGCAGCCCCCGGTATGCCGACGGGGGGCAGTACTTC